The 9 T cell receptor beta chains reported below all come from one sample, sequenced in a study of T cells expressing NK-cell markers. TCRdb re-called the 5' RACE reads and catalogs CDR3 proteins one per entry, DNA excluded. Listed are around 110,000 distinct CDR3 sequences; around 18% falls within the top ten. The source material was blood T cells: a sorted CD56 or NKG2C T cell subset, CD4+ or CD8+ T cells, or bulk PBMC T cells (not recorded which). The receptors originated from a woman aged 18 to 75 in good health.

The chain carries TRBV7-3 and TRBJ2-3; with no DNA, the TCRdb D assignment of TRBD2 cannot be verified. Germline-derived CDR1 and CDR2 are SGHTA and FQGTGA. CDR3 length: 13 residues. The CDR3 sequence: CASSSRLVNTQYF.

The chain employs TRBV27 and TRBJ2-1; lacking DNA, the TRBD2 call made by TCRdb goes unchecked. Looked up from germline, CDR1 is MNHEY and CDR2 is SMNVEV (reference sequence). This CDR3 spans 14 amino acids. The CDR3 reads CASSLAGKYNEQFF.

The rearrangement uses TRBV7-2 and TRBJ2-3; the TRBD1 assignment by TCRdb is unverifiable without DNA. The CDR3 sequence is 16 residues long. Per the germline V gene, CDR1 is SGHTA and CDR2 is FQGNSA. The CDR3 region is CASSSINRDSTDTQYF.

This chain's CDR3 is CGATGAYTEAFF. The chain recombines TRBV29-1 with TRBJ1-1; the D gene TCRdb calls, TRBD1, cannot be checked with no DNA. CDR1 is SQVTM, CDR2 ANQGSEA, per germline. This CDR3 has 12 residues. Together with reference TRBV29-1 and TRBJ1-1, the CDR3 gives the full variable domain: SAVISQKPSRDICQRGTSLTIQCQVDSQVTMMFWYRQQPGQSLTLIATANQGSEATYESGFVIDKFPISRPNLTFSTLTVSNMSPEDSSIYLCGATGAYTEAFFGQGTRLTVV.

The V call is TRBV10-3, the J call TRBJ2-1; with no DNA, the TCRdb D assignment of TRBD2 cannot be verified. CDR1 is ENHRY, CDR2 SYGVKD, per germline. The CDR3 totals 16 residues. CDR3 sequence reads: CAISVSGGGQGYEQFF.

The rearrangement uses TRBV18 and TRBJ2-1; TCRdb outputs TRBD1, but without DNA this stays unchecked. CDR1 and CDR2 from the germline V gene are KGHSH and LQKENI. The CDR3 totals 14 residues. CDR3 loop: CASSPMGGANEQFF.

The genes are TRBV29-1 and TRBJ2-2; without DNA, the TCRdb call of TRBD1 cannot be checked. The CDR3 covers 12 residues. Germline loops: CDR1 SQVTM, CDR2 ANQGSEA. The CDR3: CSVPGGTGELFF.

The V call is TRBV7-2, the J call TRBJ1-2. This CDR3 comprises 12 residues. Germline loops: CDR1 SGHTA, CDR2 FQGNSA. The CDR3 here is CASSPRPYGYTF.

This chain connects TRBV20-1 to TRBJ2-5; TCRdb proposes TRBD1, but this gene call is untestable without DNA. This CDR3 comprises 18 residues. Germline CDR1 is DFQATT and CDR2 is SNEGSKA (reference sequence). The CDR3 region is CSAKGTGSGGAPRETQYF.